This TCR beta chain was found in a study of blood T cell repertoires in COVID-19. In the study overall: COVID-19 samples collected from the United States, Italy and Spain covered acute and convalescent phases. In each case, the material was cDNA or gDNA derived from T cells, B-cell-depleted T cells, or PBMCs.

CDR3 length: 15 residues. From germline, CDR1 is MNHEY and CDR2 SVGAGI. V was pared by 2 bases and J by 4 bases, with 4 bases of the junction left unmatched. As handled by the study authors: The assay estimated nucleated cells by amplifying reference gene primers. Profiling relied on immunoSEQ multiplex PCR, and the TCRdb table lists in-frame clones only, not all of them. The V and J calls and the clone size are those of that table, but D and trimming were determined from the DNA. The data hold some 130,000 clones, with approximately 85% observed a single time. Input material: peripheral blood. V gene TRBV6-5 combines with J gene TRBJ1-1; 10 nucleotides line up with TRBD1. The sequence was obtained from a human donor in a cohort sampled during active COVID-19. The CDR3 sequence is CASSYGGTGATEAFF. The DNA for the CDR3 is TGTGCCAGCAGTTACGGGGGGACAGGGGCCACTGAAGCTTTCTTT.